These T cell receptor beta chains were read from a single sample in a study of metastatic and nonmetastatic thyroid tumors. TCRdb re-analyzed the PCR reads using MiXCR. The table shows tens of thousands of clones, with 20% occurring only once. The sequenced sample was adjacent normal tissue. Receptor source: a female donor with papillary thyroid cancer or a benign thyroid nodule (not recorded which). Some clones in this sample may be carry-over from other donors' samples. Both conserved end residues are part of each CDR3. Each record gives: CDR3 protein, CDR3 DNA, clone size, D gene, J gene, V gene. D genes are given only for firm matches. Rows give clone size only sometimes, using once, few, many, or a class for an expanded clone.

CSAESQDRHTEAFF,TGCAGTGCTGAATCGCAGGACAGACACACTGAAGCTTTCTTT,few,NA,TRBJ1-1,TRBV20-1
CASTPAGGSEQYF,TGTGCCAGCACACCAGCAGGGGGCAGTGAGCAGTACTTC,many,TRBD1,TRBJ2-7,TRBV18
CSVKTTQTLYEQYF,TGCAGCGTCAAGACGACCCAGACACTCTACGAGCAGTACTTC,many,NA,TRBJ2-7,TRBV29-1
CASSEGPAGVNSPLHF,TGTGCCAGCAGTGAAGGACCCGCGGGGGTCAATTCACCCCTCCACTTT,medium-sized,NA,TRBJ1-6,TRBV6-1
CASSPPGRTEAFF,TGTGCCAGCAGCCCCCCAGGGAGAACTGAAGCTTTCTTT,many,NA,TRBJ1-1,TRBV11-2
CASSFTGATGELFF,TGTGCCAGCAGTTTTACAGGAGCGACCGGGGAGCTGTTTTTT,many,NA,TRBJ2-2,TRBV27
CASSLGAGPYNEQFF,TGTGCCAGCAGCTTAGGAGCGGGACCCTACAATGAGCAGTTCTTC,NA,TRBD2,TRBJ2-1,TRBV7-6
CASSRAVAGKNYEQYF,TGTGCCAGCAGTCGGGCGGTAGCGGGCAAGAACTACGAGCAGTACTTC,many,TRBD2,TRBJ2-7,TRBV27
CASRPRGFPTDTQYF,TGCGCCAGCAGACCTCGGGGATTCCCCACAGATACGCAGTATTTT,many,NA,TRBJ2-3,TRBV5-1
CAWAGGERTTDTQYF,TGTGCCTGGGCCGGAGGGGAGCGGACCACAGATACGCAGTATTTT,many,NA,TRBJ2-3,TRBV30
CASSSRDRGLSGANVLTF,TGTGCCAGCAGTTCCCGGGACAGGGGGCTATCTGGGGCCAACGTCCTGACTTTC,medium-sized,TRBD1,TRBJ2-6,TRBV6-2/TRBV6-3
CSAAGTSGIGDEQFF,TGCAGTGCAGCAGGGACTAGCGGGATCGGAGATGAGCAGTTCTTC,many,TRBD2,TRBJ2-1,TRBV20-1
CASAAGGRGNQPQHF,TGTGCCTCAGCGGCGGGCGGTAGGGGCAATCAGCCCCAGCATTTT,many,NA,TRBJ1-5,TRBV30
CASSEEVTIYF,TGCGCCAGCAGTGAGGAAGTCACCATATATTTT,many,NA,TRBJ1-3,TRBV10-2
CASSLGTPGAETHYF,TGTGCCAGCAGCCTCGGGACACCCGGGGCGGAGACCCATTACTTC,NA,NA,TRBJ2-5,TRBV11-2
CASSLGTGGFSGYTF,TGTGCCAGCAGCTTGGGGACAGGGGGTTTTAGTGGCTACACCTTC,medium-sized,TRBD1,TRBJ1-2,TRBV7-2
CATSRDGTPTCYTF,TGTGCCACCAGCAGAGATGGTACCCCTACGTGCTACACCTTC,few,NA,TRBJ1-2,TRBV15
CASSGELAKNIQYF,TGTGCCAGCAGCGGGGAACTAGCCAAAAACATTCAGTACTTC,NA,NA,TRBJ2-4,TRBV6-1
CASSESGTGQYEQYF,TGTGCCAGCAGTGAATCCGGGACAGGACAGTACGAGCAGTACTTC,medium-sized,TRBD1,TRBJ2-7,TRBV6-1
CASSGADRLYSYEQYF,TGTGCCAGCAGTGGAGCGGACAGGCTCTACTCCTACGAGCAGTACTTC,NA,TRBD1,TRBJ2-7,TRBV2
CASSARPGYNEQFF,TGTGCCAGCAGCGCCCGACCCGGCTACAATGAGCAGTTCTTC,many,NA,TRBJ2-1,TRBV3-1
CASSQMGENSPLHF,TGTGCCAGCAGCCAAATGGGGGAAAATTCACCCCTCCACTTT,NA,NA,TRBJ1-6,TRBV7-3
CASSLALDTEAFF,TGCGCCAGCAGCTTGGCCCTAGACACTGAAGCTTTCTTT,many,NA,TRBJ1-1,TRBV5-1
CASSSLRGQGERNIQYF,TGTGCCAGCAGCTCACTCCGGGGACAGGGGGAAAGAAACATTCAGTACTTC,NA,TRBD1,TRBJ2-4,TRBV11-2
CASSPGRGVAEAFF,TGTGCCAGCTCACCCGGTAGAGGGGTGGCTGAAGCTTTCTTT,many,NA,TRBJ1-1,TRBV18
CAWRGDSRNSPLHF,TGTGCCTGGAGAGGGGACAGCAGAAATTCACCCCTCCACTTT,many,TRBD1,TRBJ1-6,TRBV30
CAWSVRDRANSPLHF,TGTGCCTGGAGTGTCCGAGACAGGGCTAATTCACCCCTCCACTTT,NA,TRBD1,TRBJ1-6,TRBV30
CSVRYRTNYGYTF,TGCAGTGTTAGGTACCGAACTAACTATGGCTACACCTTC,NA,NA,TRBJ1-2,TRBV20-1
CSASPRGGEQYF,TGCAGTGCCAGCCCACGGGGGGGCGAGCAGTACTTC,many,TRBD2,TRBJ2-7,TRBV20-1
CSARGGVDQHF,TGCAGTGCTAGGGGGGGGGTAGACCAGCATTTT,few,NA,TRBJ1-5,TRBV20-1
CGARQSTEAFF,TGCGGTGCTAGACAGAGCACTGAAGCTTTCTTT,NA,NA,TRBJ1-1,TRBV20-1
CASRRQGGGTEAFF,TGTGCCAGTAGGAGACAGGGGGGGGGCACTGAAGCTTTCTTT,medium-sized,TRBD1,TRBJ1-1,TRBV19
CAWSYIGASGSYEQYF,TGTGCCTGGAGTTATATCGGGGCTAGCGGTTCCTACGAGCAGTACTTC,many,TRBD2,TRBJ2-7,TRBV30
CASSPGSMRTEAFF,TGTGCCAGCAGCCCCGGGTCTATGCGGACTGAAGCTTTCTTT,many,NA,TRBJ1-1,TRBV5-6
CASSRDPLNTIYF,TGTGCCAGCAGCCGGGACCCGTTAAACACCATATATTTT,many,NA,TRBJ1-3,TRBV7-9
CASSRGPEDEKLFF,TGTGCCAGCAGTCGGGGACCTGAGGACGAAAAACTGTTTTTT,few,NA,TRBJ1-4,TRBV12-3/TRBV12-4
CASSQEAGRAEAFF,TGCGCCAGCAGCCAAGAAGCAGGGAGGGCTGAAGCTTTCTTT,many,NA,TRBJ1-1,TRBV4-1
CASSQYRGLDTQYF,TGCGCCAGCAGCCAATATAGGGGATTGGATACGCAGTATTTT,NA,NA,TRBJ2-3,TRBV4-3
CASSVGVGGNQPQHF,TGTGCCAGCAGCGTAGGAGTAGGAGGCAATCAGCCCCAGCATTTT,NA,NA,TRBJ1-5,TRBV9
CASSPTGYEQYF,TGTGCCAGCAGCCCCACGGGGTACGAGCAGTACTTC,few,NA,TRBJ2-7,TRBV11-2
CASSSNTEAFF,TGTGCCAGCAGTTCAAACACTGAAGCTTTCTTT,few,NA,TRBJ1-1,TRBV6-2/TRBV6-3
CATSKLRGYGYTF,TGTGCCACCAGCAAACTGCGTGGCTATGGCTACACCTTC,few,NA,TRBJ1-2,TRBV15
CASRLVGHNTNTQYF,TGTGCCAGCAGATTGGTGGGACACAACACAAATACGCAGTATTTT,medium-sized,NA,TRBJ2-3,TRBV6-1
CASSPTSVGRETQYF,TGTGCCAGCAGTCCGACTAGCGTTGGGAGAGAGACCCAGTACTTC,medium-sized,TRBD2,TRBJ2-5,TRBV6-1
CASSLAGWRTGTEAFF,TGTGCCAGCAGCCTCGCAGGTTGGCGGACGGGGACTGAAGCTTTCTTT,few,NA,TRBJ1-1,TRBV27
CSAREQVKLFF,TGCAGTGCTAGAGAGCAGGTGAAACTGTTTTTT,many,NA,TRBJ1-4,TRBV20-1
CASSLGSGLQGEAFF,TGTGCCAGCAGCTTAGGATCGGGTTTACAGGGTGAAGCTTTCTTT,NA,NA,TRBJ1-1,TRBV7-2
CASTDGGYQYF,TGTGCCAGCACCGACGGGGGCTATCAGTACTTC,many,NA,TRBJ2-4,TRBV5-6
CASSFGAQGLSPLHF,TGTGCCAGCAGTTTCGGTGCACAGGGGTTATCACCCCTCCACTTT,few,TRBD1,TRBJ1-6,TRBV12-3/TRBV12-4
CSGGGEGEQYF,TGCAGCGGGGGGGGGGAAGGGGAGCAGTACTTC,many,TRBD2,TRBJ2-7,TRBV29-1